The next 3 T cell receptor beta chains were all read from a single sample in a study of graft-versus-host responses after intestinal transplantation. Sequenced by immunoSEQ multiplex PCR; TCRdb stores in-frame clones only, minus some. This table has tens of thousands of clones, more than 70% appearing once. These receptors are not linked to any known antigen. The sample here was unstimulated CD4+ T cells sorted from spleen or lymph node cells, taken before transplant. These receptors originate from a human donor who was the organ donor for an intestinal transplant.

The chain recombines TRBV28 with TRBJ2-4, with TRBD1 as a possible D gene (6 bases). The V gene's germline CDR1 is MDHEN and CDR2 SYDVKM. The CDR3 extends over 14 amino acids. The V gene lost 6 bases and the J gene lost 7 bases, with 16 bases spanning the gap. DNA for the CDR3: TGTGCCAGCAGCCCACAGGGAGTTTGGAACATTCAGTACTTC. Translating gives CASSPQGVWNIQYF.

By share, this clone counts as medium-sized. Other DNA sequences in the same sample also yield this CDR3. V is TRBV7-9 and J is TRBJ1-2; TRBD1 matches at 7 bases. The CDR3 spans 13 residues. Trimming took 7 bases from V and 2 from J; bases not matched to a gene: 4. Germline V lookup: CDR1 SEHNR, CDR2 FQNEAQ (reference sequence). DNA for the CDR3: TGTGCCAGCACCGAGACAGGGAACTATGGCTACACCTTC. This encodes CASTETGNYGYTF. Combining the CDR3 with reference TRBV7-9 and TRBJ1-2 gives the whole variable domain DTGVSQNPRHKITKRGQNVTFRCDPISEHNRLYWYRQTLGQGPEFLTYFQNEAQLEKSRLLSDRFSAERPKGSFSTLEIQRTEQGDSAMYLCASTETGNYGYTFGSGTRLTVV.

V gene TRBV5-4 combines with J gene TRBJ2-5; the match to TRBD2 covers 10 bases. Germline values: CDR1 SGHNT, CDR2 YYREEE (reference sequence). This CDR3 spans 16 amino acids. Trimming at V came to 4 bases and at J to 4 bases, leaving 10 bases not matched to a gene. The CDR3 region is CASSHPSGRAGETQYF. The CDR3, as DNA: TGTGCCAGCAGCCATCCCAGCGGGAGGGCCGGAGAGACCCAGTACTTC.